The 9 T cell receptor beta chains listed next were all sequenced from one sample in a study of T cell responses to AZD1222 COVID-19 vaccine. This table comes from immunoSEQ multiplex PCR, and its TCRdb copy is limited to in-frame clones, with some not included. The data hold fewer than 120,000 clones, with 80% to 90% observed a single time. The sample was peripheral blood, taken 28 days after the second AZD1222 dose. The receptors were sampled from an adult who received the AZD1222 COVID-19 vaccine.

This clone was recorded once. The V gene is TRBV5-1, the J gene TRBJ2-3; 10 bases line up with TRBD2. The CDR3 runs to 18 residues. Germline loops: CDR1 SGHRS, CDR2 YFSETQ. The ends lost 0 bases at V and 2 bases at J; junction bases unmatched: 9. DNA of the CDR3: TGCGCCAGCAGCTTGGGGCACCTAGCGGGAGCCTACACAGATACGCAGTATTTT. Residues: CASSLGHLAGAYTDTQYF.

J is TRBJ1-2 and V is TRBV18; D is uncertain. The CDR3 covers 15 residues. V lost 0 bases and J 2 bases, leaving 10 bases between the germline ends. Per the germline V gene, CDR1 is KGHSH and CDR2 is LQKENI. The CDR3 sequence: CASSPPLSGNYGYTF. CDR3 DNA: TGTGCCAGCTCACCACCCCTCTCAGGAAACTATGGCTACACCTTC.

The chain carries TRBV28 and TRBJ2-1; 7 bases match TRBD2. CDR3 length: 17 residues. Germline V lookup: CDR1 MDHEN, CDR2 SYDVKM. Trimming cost V 10 bases and J 7 bases; bases outside gene matches: 22. In nucleotides, the CDR3 is TGTGCCAACTCCCCTGGGGCTAGCGGTATCTCGGGAAATGAGCAGTTCTTC. It yields the protein CANSPGASGISGNEQFF.

The gene calls are TRBV5-4 and TRBJ2-3; 12 bases align to TRBD2. Germline trimming cut 8 bases from V and 3 bases from J; bases unmatched to any gene: 7. This CDR3 comprises 15 residues. Germline-derived CDR1 and CDR2 are SGHNT and YYREEE (reference sequence). CDR3 protein: CASATSGRITDTQYF. As DNA, the CDR3 is TGTGCCAGTGCTACTAGCGGGAGGATAACAGATACGCAGTATTTT.

The chain is built from TRBV7-8 and TRBJ2-5, with TRBD1 as a possible D gene (5 bases). Between the trimmed V and J ends, which lost 5 bases and 3 bases, there was a span of 19 bases. CDR3 length equals 16 residues. Germline assignment: CDR1 SGHVS and CDR2 FQNEAQ. This chain's CDR3 is CASSPGRKNLKETQYF. DNA for the CDR3: TGTGCCAGCAGCCCAGGGCGGAAGAACCTAAAAGAGACCCAGTACTTC.

The rearrangement uses TRBV7-2 and TRBJ2-1, with D possibly TRBD2 on 5 matching bases. Germline CDR1 SGHTA, CDR2 FQGNSA. Trimming stripped 5 bases from V and 7 bases from J, with 18 bases between. The CDR3 is made up of 15 amino acids. The CDR3 spells CASSQRDTFPNEQFF. The CDR3, as DNA: TGTGCCAGCAGCCAACGGGATACCTTTCCAAATGAGCAGTTCTTC.

The V and J genes are TRBV18 and TRBJ1-6; 7 positions agree with TRBD1. With 6 bases clipped from V and 1 base from J, the junction kept 3 bases outside the gene matches. This CDR3 has 15 residues. The germline V gene encodes CDR1 KGHSH and CDR2 LQKENI. CDR3 sequence reads: CASSRQGSYNSPLHF. DNA for the CDR3: TGTGCCAGCTCCCGACAGGGATCCTATAATTCACCCCTCCACTTT.

The chain employs TRBV5-1 and TRBJ2-7, with 7 positions matching TRBD1. In germline, CDR1 is SGHRS, CDR2 YFSETQ. With 2 bases clipped from V and 5 bases from J, the junction kept 1 base outside the gene matches. CDR3 length equals 12 residues. As DNA, the CDR3 is TGCGCCAGCAGCTTTCAGGGGGACGAGCAGTACTTC. Translated, it gives CASSFQGDEQYF.

The chain links TRBV18 to TRBJ2-1; no clear D gene. The CDR3 is made up of 12 amino acids. The V gene's germline CDR1 is KGHSH and CDR2 LQKENI. V was cut by 0 bases and J by 7 bases, with 4 bases left in between. This CDR3 is CASSPPGNEQFF. CDR3 DNA sequence: TGTGCCAGCTCACCACCAGGAAATGAGCAGTTCTTC. Complete variable domain (other parts from reference TRBV18 and TRBJ2-1): NAGVMQNPRHLVRRRGQEARLRCSPMKGHSHVYWYRQLPEEGLKFMVYLQKENIIDESGMPKERFSAEFPKEGPSILRIQQVVRGDSAAYFCASSPPGNEQFFGPGTRLTVL.